This T cell receptor (beta chain) stems from a study of blood T cell repertoires in COVID-19. The overall study: From the United States, Italy and Spain came samples of acute and convalescent COVID-19.

In the original analysis: Quantification of nucleated cells was approximated via reference gene primer amplification. Generated by immunoSEQ multiplex PCR, the TCRdb table keeps only in-frame clones and is missing some. Clonal size and the V and J genes are those of that table, whereas D and trimming came from the DNA. Of 300,000 to 350,000 clones listed, 87% are singletons. The V and J ends lost 5 bases and 6 bases respectively, with 13 bases between them. The CDR3 is made up of 13 amino acids. The specimen sequenced was peripheral blood. The receptor's source is a man aged 18 to 30 with active or convalescent COVID-19. The rearrangement joins TRBV12-3 or TRBV12-4 to TRBJ1-1; TRBD1 might be the D (6 bases). DNA for the CDR3: TGTGCCAGCAGTCGTAACAGGGAGCCTGAAGCTTTCTTT. This gives the protein CASSRNREPEAFF.